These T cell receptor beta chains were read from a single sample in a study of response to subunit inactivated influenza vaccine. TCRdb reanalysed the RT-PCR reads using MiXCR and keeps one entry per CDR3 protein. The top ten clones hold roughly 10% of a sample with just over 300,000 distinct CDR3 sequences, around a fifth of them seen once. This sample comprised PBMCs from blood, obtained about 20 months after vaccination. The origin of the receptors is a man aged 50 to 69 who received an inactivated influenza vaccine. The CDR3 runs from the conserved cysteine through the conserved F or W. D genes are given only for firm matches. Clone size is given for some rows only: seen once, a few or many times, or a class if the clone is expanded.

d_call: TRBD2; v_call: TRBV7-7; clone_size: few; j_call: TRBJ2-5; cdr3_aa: CASGRLAGDFPYQETQYF; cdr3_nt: TGTGCTAGCGGCAGACTAGCGGGGGACTTCCCGTACCAAGAGACCCAGTACTTC
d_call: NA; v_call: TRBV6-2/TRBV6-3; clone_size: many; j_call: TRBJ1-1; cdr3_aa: CASSSRSVMNTEAFF; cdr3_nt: TGTGCCAGCAGTTCACGGTCCGTGATGAACACTGAAGCTTTCTTT
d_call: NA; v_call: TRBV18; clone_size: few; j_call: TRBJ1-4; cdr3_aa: CASSLSSSGRSEKLFF; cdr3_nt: TGTGCCAGCTCACTGTCCTCATCGGGCCGAAGTGAAAAACTGTTTTTT
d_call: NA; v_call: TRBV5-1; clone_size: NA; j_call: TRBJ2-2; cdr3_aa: CASSRGASGPGELFF; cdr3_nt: TGCGCCAGCAGCCGGGGGGCTAGCGGACCCGGGGAGCTGTTTTTT
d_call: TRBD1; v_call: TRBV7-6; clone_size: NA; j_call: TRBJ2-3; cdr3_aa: CASSTSGTGARDTQYF; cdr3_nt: TGTGCCAGCAGCACCTCCGGGACAGGGGCTAGAGATACGCAGTATTTT
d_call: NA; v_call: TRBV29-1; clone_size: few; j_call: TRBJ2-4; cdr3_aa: CSVEAGTVNIQYF; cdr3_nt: TGCAGCGTTGAGGCAGGCACAGTCAACATTCAGTACTTC
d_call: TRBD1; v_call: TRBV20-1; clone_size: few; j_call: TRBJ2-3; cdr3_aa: CSAGRQGLYATQYF; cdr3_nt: TGCAGTGCTGGACGACAGGGTCTATATGCAACGCAGTATTTT
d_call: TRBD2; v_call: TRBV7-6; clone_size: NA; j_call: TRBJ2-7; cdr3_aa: CATGTRYEQYF; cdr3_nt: TGTGCCACCGGGACTAGGTACGAGCAGTACTTC
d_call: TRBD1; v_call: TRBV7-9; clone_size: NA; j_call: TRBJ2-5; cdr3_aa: CASSLLGQGIETQYF; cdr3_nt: TGTGCCAGCAGCTTACTGGGACAGGGCATAGAGACCCAGTACTTC
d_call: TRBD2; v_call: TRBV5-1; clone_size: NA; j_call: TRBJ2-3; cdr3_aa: CASSLLLAGVSDTQYF; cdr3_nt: TGCGCCAGCAGCCTCTTACTAGCGGGAGTATCAGATACGCAGTATTTT
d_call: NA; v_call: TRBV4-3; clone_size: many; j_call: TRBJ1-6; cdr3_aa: CASSQAWGQVNSPLHF; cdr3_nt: TGCGCCAGCAGCCAAGCATGGGGGCAGGTGAATTCACCCCTCCACTTT